These 30 T cell receptor beta chains originate from one sample sequenced in a study of cytomegalovirus exposure and HLA in healthy donors. It was with 60 Vbeta and 13 Jbeta primers that the PCR ran. Libraries were prepared by immunoSEQ multiplex PCR; TCRdb keeps only in-frame clonotypes and omits some of them. The table has around 200,000 clones, around 70% seen once; the top ten hold about 2.5%. The material sequenced was PBMCs. The receptors stem from a man aged 40-49 years in good health and CMV-seropositive.

The rearrangement joins TRBV5-1 to TRBJ2-2; 8 nucleotides align to TRBD1. V lost 4 bases to trimming and J lost 4 bases; unmatched junction nucleotides: 6. The CDR3 length is 15 residues. Germline-derived CDR1 and CDR2 are SGHRS and YFSETQ. CDR3: CASSRTGSVTGELFF. Here the CDR3 DNA reads TGCGCCAGCAGCCGGACAGGGAGTGTCACCGGGGAGCTGTTTTTT.

The V gene is TRBV6-6, the J gene TRBJ2-1, with 7 bases identical to TRBD1. With 0 bases clipped from V and 6 bases from J, the junction kept 2 bases outside the gene matches. Germline loops: CDR1 MNHNY, CDR2 SVGAGI (reference sequence). The CDR3 contains 14 residues. The CDR3: CASSYSGTVNEQFF. The CDR3 coding sequence is TGTGCCAGCAGTTACTCGGGGACAGTCAATGAGCAGTTCTTC.

This clone has only one observation. This chain joins TRBV7-2 and TRBJ2-5, with TRBD2 matching 9 bases. The CDR3 is 15 residues long. The germline CDR1 and CDR2 sequences are SGHTA and FQGNSA. The V segment lost 3 bases and the J segment 3 bases; nucleotides outside the gene matches: 5. CDR3 region: CASSFSLAGKETQYF. The CDR3, as DNA: TGTGCCAGCAGCTTCAGTCTAGCGGGGAAAGAGACCCAGTACTTC.

There are a few counts of this clone. The chain is built from TRBV5-1 and TRBJ2-5; a possible D gene is TRBD2 (6 bases). The germline CDR1 and CDR2 sequences are SGHRS and YFSETQ. The CDR3 consists of 15 residues. V was pared by 4 bases and J by 0 bases, with 13 bases between. The CDR3 region has the DNA TGCGCCAGCAGCCCCCGGGACTCTTACCAAGAGACCCAGTACTTC. Its protein product is CASSPRDSYQETQYF. Full variable domain (missing parts from reference TRBV5-1 and TRBJ2-5): KAGVTQTPRYLIKTRGQQVTLSCSPISGHRSVSWYQQTPGQGLQFLFEYFSETQRNKGNFPGRFSGRQFSNSRSEMNVSTLELGDSALYLCASSPRDSYQETQYFGPGTRLLVL.

The chain has TRBV5-6 and TRBJ2-7; D not resolved. V lost 3 bases to trimming and J lost 5 bases, with 21 bases between them. CDR1 and CDR2 (germline): SGHDT, YYEEEE. The CDR3 is 16 amino acids. The CDR3 loop reads CASSSTPLLWPDEQYF. Here the CDR3 DNA reads TGTGCCAGCAGCTCCACGCCGCTTCTGTGGCCCGACGAGCAGTACTTC.

This clone was seen more than once but under ten times. The gene calls are TRBV6-5 and TRBJ1-2; the D is unclear. V was trimmed by 5 bases and J by 8 bases, leaving 12 bases between them. Germline lookup yields CDR1 MNHEY and CDR2 SVGAGI. This CDR3 comprises 12 residues. The CDR3 sequence: CASSVTGLGYTF. Here the CDR3 DNA reads TGTGCCAGCAGTGTCACGGGTCTCGGCTACACCTTC.

In its sample, this clone was seen a few times. This chain links TRBV14 with TRBJ1-4; 8 bases align to TRBD1. The germline V gene encodes CDR1 SGHDN and CDR2 FVKESK. This CDR3 region has 14 residues. The J segment lost 12 bases and the V segment lost 4 bases, leaving 10 bases of the junction unmatched. As DNA, the CDR3 is TGTGCCAGCAGCCCGCCGGGACAGGTCTACGAACTGTTTTTT. Its translation: CASSPPGQVYELFF.

The chain employs TRBV5-1 and TRBJ2-2; D possibly corresponds to TRBD1 (6 bases). Deletions cut 3 bases from V and 6 bases from J, with 12 bases between. The CDR3 length is 14 residues. The V gene's germline CDR1 is SGHRS and CDR2 YFSETQ. CDR3 sequence (DNA): TGCGCCAGCAGCTCCGGGACAATGTCCGGGGAGCTGTTTTTT. Its translation: CASSSGTMSGELFF.

About this clone itself: In the same sample, other DNA sequences code for this CDR3. The chain links TRBV5-4 to TRBJ1-2, with D perhaps matching TRBD1 (6 bases). This CDR3 has 14 amino acids. V was trimmed by 0 bases and J by 3 bases, leaving 9 bases between them. Per the germline V gene, CDR1 is SGHNT and CDR2 is YYREEE (reference sequence). As DNA, the CDR3 is TGTGCCAGCAGCTTGGCAGGGGTTGACTATGGCTACACCTTC. Amino acid sequence: CASSLAGVDYGYTF.

This clone appeared a single time. This may be a read error: a much more frequent sequence differs by one nucleotide. The V and J genes are TRBV4-3 and TRBJ2-1; 10 positions agree with TRBD2. This CDR3 comprises 16 residues. The trim removed 0 bases at V and 3 bases at J, leaving 2 bases unmatched. CDR1 is LGHNA and CDR2 is YSLEER in the germline V gene. CDR3 sequence reads: CASSQDLAGVYNEQFF. In DNA, the CDR3 is TGCGCCAGCAGCCAAGATCTAGCGGGGGTCTACAATGAGCAGTTCTTC.

V usage is TRBV25-1 and J usage is TRBJ1-4, with D tentatively TRBD1 (6 bases). The germline gives CDR1 MGHDK, CDR2 SYGVNS. Trimming cost V 5 bases and J 8 bases, with 12 bases left between them. The CDR3 extends over 13 amino acids. In nucleotides, the CDR3 is TGTGCCAGCAGTAGACAGGCCTACGAAAAACTGTTTTTT. Translated: CASSRQAYEKLFF.

The V call is TRBV9, the J call TRBJ1-2, with D possibly being TRBD1 (5 bases). Between the trimmed V and J ends, which lost 7 bases and 7 bases, there was a span of 14 bases. The germline CDR1 and CDR2 sequences are SGDLS and YYNGEE. The CDR3 has 12 amino acids. The CDR3 DNA follows: TGTGCCAGCCGGGGGGGGTCTCGTGGCTACACCTTC. This gives the protein CASRGGSRGYTF. Looking up the rest from reference TRBV9 and TRBJ1-2 gives the full variable domain: DSGVTQTPKHLITATGQRVTLRCSPRSGDLSVYWYQQSLDQGLQFLIQYYNGEERAKGNILERFSAQQFPDLHSELNLSSLELGDSALYFCASRGGSRGYTFGSGTRLTVV.

The CDR3: CASSVGQDSNQPQHF. The CDR3 nucleotides read TGTGCCAGCAGCGTAGGTCAGGATAGCAATCAGCCCCAGCATTTT. The chain employs TRBV9 and TRBJ1-5; D not certain. The CDR3 contains 15 residues. Germline CDR1 SGDLS, CDR2 YYNGEE. V dropped 0 bases and J dropped 0 bases, with 7 bases sitting between them.

This clone was seen once. V usage is TRBV19 and J usage is TRBJ2-1; 11 bases are shared with TRBD1. Germline V gene data show CDR1 as LNHDA and CDR2 as SQIVND (reference sequence). V lost 1 base to trimming and J lost 16 bases; unmatched junction nucleotides: 6. The CDR3 is 13 residues long. DNA of the CDR3: TGTGCCAGTAGTATAGGGACAGGGGGCGGTAAATTCTTC. It codes for CASSIGTGGGKFF.

This clone has more than one count but fewer than ten. The chain has TRBV7-2 and TRBJ1-6; TRBD1 agrees at 7 bases. The CDR3 spans 16 residues. The germline gives CDR1 SGHTA, CDR2 FQGNSA. V shed 3 bases, J shed 8 bases, and the junction held 10 bases outside the gene matches. Written as DNA, the CDR3 is TGTGCCAGCAGCTTCAAAAGACAGGGCCCTGATTCACCCCTCCACTTT. This sequence encodes CASSFKRQGPDSPLHF. Based on the CDR3 plus reference TRBV7-2 and TRBJ1-6, the full variable domain is GAGVSQSPSNKVTEKGKDVELRCDPISGHTALYWYRQSLGQGLEFLIYFQGNSAPDKSGLPSDRFSAERTGGSVSTLTIQRTQQEDSAVYLCASSFKRQGPDSPLHFGNGTRLTVT.

The V call is TRBV29-1, the J call TRBJ1-5, with 9 bases aligning to TRBD1. Germline loops: CDR1 SQVTM, CDR2 ANQGSEA. CDR3 length: 13 residues. V dropped 5 bases and J dropped 6; count of bases not matched to a gene: 5. CDR3 bases: TGCAGCGTTCAAACAGGGGGCGGTCAGCCCCAGCATTTT. Translation gives CSVQTGGGQPQHF.

The chain recombines TRBV28 with TRBJ2-7; 7 bases fit TRBD1. CDR3 length: 14 amino acids. The germline gives CDR1 MDHEN, CDR2 SYDVKM. The V and J ends lost 3 bases and 0 bases, in that order; junction bases with no gene match: 2. CDR3: CASSFGTVSYEQYF. The CDR3 nucleotides read TGTGCCAGCAGTTTCGGGACAGTCTCCTACGAGCAGTACTTC. The entire variable domain, with the rest obtained from reference TRBV28 and TRBJ2-7, is as follows: DVKVTQSSRYLVKRTGEKVFLECVQDMDHENMFWYRQDPGLGLRLIYFSYDVKMKEKGDIPEGYSVSREKKERFSLILESASTNQTSMYLCASSFGTVSYEQYFGPGTRLTVT.

This clone is a singleton in its sample. This chain joins TRBV28 and TRBJ1-1, with TRBD1 as a possible D gene (5 bases). The germline V gene has CDR1 MDHEN and CDR2 SYDVKM. V was pared by 3 bases and J by 0 bases, with 11 bases between. The CDR3 sequence is 15 residues long. This CDR3 is CASSFFGAVNTEAFF. In nucleotides, the CDR3 is TGTGCCAGCAGTTTTTTTGGGGCTGTGAACACTGAAGCTTTCTTT.

In its sample, this clone was seen once. J is TRBJ2-5 and V is TRBV2; 15 positions match TRBD2. Germline-derived CDR1 and CDR2 are SNHLY and FYNNEI. The CDR3 is made up of 17 amino acids. The V gene end was trimmed by 5 bases and the J gene end by 4 bases; junction bases not matched to a gene: 8. The CDR3 bases are TGTGCCAGCAGTAACGGACTAGCGGGGGGGCCGACAGAGACCCAGTACTTC. Translation: CASSNGLAGGPTETQYF.

The chain carries TRBV27 and TRBJ1-1; D gene unclear. This CDR3 has 13 residues. The V end was cut by 1 base, the J end by 5 bases, with 8 bases between. CDR1 MNHEY and CDR2 SMNVEV come from the germline V gene (reference sequence). CDR3 sequence (DNA): TGTGCCAGCAGTTTATACGCTCGGACTGAAGCTTTCTTT. Translating it yields CASSLYARTEAFF.

The rearrangement links TRBV7-2 to TRBJ2-5, with 9 bases lining up with TRBD1. Germline-derived CDR1 and CDR2 are SGHTA and FQGNSA. V lost 3 bases to trimming and J lost 5 bases; unmatched junction nucleotides: 16. The CDR3 has 18 residues. The CDR3 nucleotides are TGTGCCAGCAGCTTTGGGAGGGGGGGGACAGGGTCGACGGAGACCCAGTACTTC. Its translation: CASSFGRGGTGSTETQYF.

The chain couples TRBV29-1 to TRBJ1-2, with D perhaps matching TRBD1 (5 bases). There are 14 residues in the CDR3. The ends were cut back, 4 bases at V and 3 bases at J, with 15 bases in the middle. Germline values: CDR1 SQVTM, CDR2 ANQGSEA. The CDR3 reads CSVAAGSKDYGYTF. The CDR3 nucleotides read TGCAGCGTTGCTGCAGGGTCGAAGGACTATGGCTACACCTTC.

V usage is TRBV18 and J usage is TRBJ1-1; D not resolved. CDR3 length equals 13 residues. Germline V gene lookup returns CDR1 KGHSH and CDR2 LQKENI. Trimming took 2 bases from V and 7 from J, leaving 11 bases between them. CDR3 DNA: TGTGCCAGCTCACCAGGGCAGGCGGGTGAAGCTTTCTTT. The encoded protein is CASSPGQAGEAFF.

This sequence joins TRBV27 and TRBJ1-1; D remains ambiguous. This CDR3 has 14 residues. Deletions cut 1 base from V and 5 bases from J, with 11 bases between. CDR1 and CDR2 (germline): MNHEY, SMNVEV (reference sequence). Here the CDR3 DNA reads TGTGCCAGCAGTTTATTACGGGAAGGGACTGAAGCTTTCTTT. Translated, it gives CASSLLREGTEAFF.

The rearrangement uses TRBV5-4 and TRBJ2-3, with 9 bases aligning to TRBD2. With 0 bases clipped from V and 2 bases from J, the junction kept 4 bases outside the gene matches. The CDR3 loop spans 16 amino acids. Per germline, CDR1 SGHNT and CDR2 YYREEE (reference sequence). The CDR3 DNA reads TGTGCCAGCAGCTTGGGGGCTAGCGGGGTCACAGATACGCAGTATTTT. This codes for CASSLGASGVTDTQYF.

The chain combines TRBV5-4 with TRBJ2-7, with 7 bases aligning to TRBD1. V shed 4 bases and J 4 bases; nucleotides not matched to a gene: 8. CDR1 SGHNT and CDR2 YYREEE come from the germline V gene (reference sequence). The CDR3 has 14 amino acids. The CDR3: CASSLEAGGYEQYF. The CDR3, as DNA: TGTGCCAGCAGCCTGGAGGCAGGGGGTTACGAGCAGTACTTC.

V is TRBV5-1 and J is TRBJ2-3; D is ambiguous. Germline V gives CDR1 SGHRS, CDR2 YFSETQ. V lost 7 bases and J 1 base, leaving 13 bases between the germline ends. CDR3 size: 14 residues. The CDR3: CASAGSRGTDTQYF. CDR3 nucleotides: TGCGCCAGCGCCGGGTCCCGGGGCACAGATACGCAGTATTTT.

This chain uses TRBV5-8 with TRBJ2-5, with D unresolved. Germline assignment: CDR1 SGHTS and CDR2 YDEGEE. The CDR3 has 13 amino acids. V lost 1 base, J lost 3 bases, and 7 bases lay in between. This CDR3 is CASSLSGKETQYF. The CDR3 region has the DNA TGTGCCAGCAGCTTGTCGGGTAAAGAGACCCAGTACTTC. Looking up the rest from reference TRBV5-8 and TRBJ2-5 gives the full variable domain: EAGVTQSPTHLIKTRGQQATLRCSPISGHTSVYWYQQALGLGLQFLLWYDEGEERNRGNFPPRFSGRQFPNYSSELNVNALELEDSALYLCASSLSGKETQYFGPGTRLLVL.

This clone is a singleton in its sample. The chain employs TRBV27 and TRBJ2-5, with 7 bases that match TRBD1. V lost 5 bases and J lost 7; bases outside the gene matches: 10. The germline V gene encodes CDR1 MNHEY and CDR2 SMNVEV (reference sequence). CDR3 length: 14 residues. CDR3 nucleotides: TGTGCCAGCAGTCCCCGGGACAGCCGTCGGACCCAGTACTTC. Amino acid sequence: CASSPRDSRRTQYF.

This sequence joins TRBV4-2 and TRBJ1-1; 8 nucleotides agree with TRBD1. Trimming at V came to 0 bases and at J to 1 base, leaving 7 bases not matched to a gene. Germline loops: CDR1 LGHNA, CDR2 YNFKEQ. This CDR3 spans 17 amino acids. In DNA, the CDR3 is TGTGCCAGCAGCCAAGATAGGGACAGGCTGGGGAACACTGAAGCTTTCTTT. This gives the protein CASSQDRDRLGNTEAFF.